The text below deals with one T cell receptor (beta chain). This record comes from a study of blood T cell repertoires in COVID-19. About the research overall: The analysed material was cDNA or gDNA that came from T cells, B-cell-depleted T cells, or PBMCs.

Original data processing: Nucleated cell number was recorded as an estimate derived from reference gene primer amplification. Generated by immunoSEQ multiplex PCR, the TCRdb table keeps only in-frame clones and is missing some. V and J calls and clone size are copied from that table; D and trimming were computed from the DNA. The top ten hold about 5.5% of the sample, which has 90,000 to 100,000 clones, approximately 88% seen once. Enrolment of Seattle patients took place during active infection, and they were followed longitudinally. After removal of 3 bases from V and 8 bases from J, the junction contained 10 bases not matched to a gene. This CDR3 has 14 amino acids. Germline V lookup: CDR1 SGDLS, CDR2 YYNGEE.

The sample comprised peripheral blood. J is TRBJ1-2 and V is TRBV9, with 7 bases that match TRBD1. The clonotype comes from a man aged 55 to 70 with COVID-19, enrolled during active disease. CDR3 residues: CASSGSRQGRGYTF. The CDR3 nucleotides are TGTGCCAGCAGCGGGTCGAGACAGGGAAGGGGCTACACCTTC. The full variable domain, with the rest looked up from reference TRBV9 and TRBJ1-2, is DSGVTQTPKHLITATGQRVTLRCSPRSGDLSVYWYQQSLDQGLQFLIQYYNGEERAKGNILERFSAQQFPDLHSELNLSSLELGDSALYFCASSGSRQGRGYTFGSGTRLTVV.